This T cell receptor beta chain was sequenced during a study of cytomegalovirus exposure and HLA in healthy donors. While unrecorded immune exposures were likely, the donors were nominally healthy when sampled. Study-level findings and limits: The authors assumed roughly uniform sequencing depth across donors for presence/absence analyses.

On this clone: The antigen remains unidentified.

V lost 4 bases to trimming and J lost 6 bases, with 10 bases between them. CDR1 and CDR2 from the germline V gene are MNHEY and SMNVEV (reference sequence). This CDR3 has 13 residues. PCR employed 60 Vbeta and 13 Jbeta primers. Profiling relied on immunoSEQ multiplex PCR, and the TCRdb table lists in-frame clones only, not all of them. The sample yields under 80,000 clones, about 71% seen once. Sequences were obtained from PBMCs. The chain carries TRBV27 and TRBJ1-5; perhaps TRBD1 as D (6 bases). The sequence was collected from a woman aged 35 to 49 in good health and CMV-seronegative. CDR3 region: CASSSNRVQPQHF. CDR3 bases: TGTGCCAGCAGTTCGAACAGGGTTCAGCCCCAGCATTTT.